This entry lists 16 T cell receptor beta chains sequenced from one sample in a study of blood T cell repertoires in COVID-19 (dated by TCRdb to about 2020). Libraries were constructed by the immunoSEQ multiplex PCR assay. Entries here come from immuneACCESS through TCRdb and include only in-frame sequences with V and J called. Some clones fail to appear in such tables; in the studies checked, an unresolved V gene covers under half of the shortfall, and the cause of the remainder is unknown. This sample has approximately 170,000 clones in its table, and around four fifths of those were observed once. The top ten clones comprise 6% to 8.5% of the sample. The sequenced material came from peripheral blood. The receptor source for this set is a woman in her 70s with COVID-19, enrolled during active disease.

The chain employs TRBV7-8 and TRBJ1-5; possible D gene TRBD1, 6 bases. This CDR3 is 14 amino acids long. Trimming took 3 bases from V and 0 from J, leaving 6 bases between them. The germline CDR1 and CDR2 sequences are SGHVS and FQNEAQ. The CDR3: CASSLDSSNQPQHF. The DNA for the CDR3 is TGTGCCAGCAGCTTGGACAGTAGCAATCAGCCCCAGCATTTT.

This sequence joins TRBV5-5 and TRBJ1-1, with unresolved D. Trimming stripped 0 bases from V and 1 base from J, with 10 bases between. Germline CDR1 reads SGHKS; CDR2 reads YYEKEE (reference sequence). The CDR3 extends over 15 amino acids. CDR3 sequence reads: CASSLVPPRNTEAFF. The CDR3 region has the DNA TGTGCCAGCAGCTTGGTCCCCCCCAGGAACACTGAAGCTTTCTTT.

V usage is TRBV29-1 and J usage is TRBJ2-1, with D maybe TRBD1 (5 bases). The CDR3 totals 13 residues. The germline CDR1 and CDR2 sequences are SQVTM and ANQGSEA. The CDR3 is CKKGLVGYNEQFF. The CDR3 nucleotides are TGCAAAAAGGGGCTAGTCGGCTACAATGAGCAGTTCTTC.

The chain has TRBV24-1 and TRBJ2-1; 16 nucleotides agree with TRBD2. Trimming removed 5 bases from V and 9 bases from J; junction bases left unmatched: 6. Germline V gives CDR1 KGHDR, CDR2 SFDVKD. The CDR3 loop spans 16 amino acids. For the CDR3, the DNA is TGTGCCACCAGTGCCCCAGGGACTAGCGGGAGGGGTGAGCAGTTCTTC. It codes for CATSAPGTSGRGEQFF.

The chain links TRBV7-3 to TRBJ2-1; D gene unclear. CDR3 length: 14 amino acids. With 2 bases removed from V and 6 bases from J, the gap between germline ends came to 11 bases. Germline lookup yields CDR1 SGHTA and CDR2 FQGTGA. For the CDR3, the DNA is TGTGCCAGCAGCTTAGACCCCGGCGGCAATGAGCAGTTCTTC. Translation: CASSLDPGGNEQFF.

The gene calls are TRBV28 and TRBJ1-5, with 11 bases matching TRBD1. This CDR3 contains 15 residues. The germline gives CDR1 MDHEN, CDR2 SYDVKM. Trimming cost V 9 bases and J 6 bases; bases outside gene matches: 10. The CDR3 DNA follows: TGTGCCAGTCGGCCCCGGGACAGGGGGATTCAGCCCCAGCATTTT. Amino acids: CASRPRDRGIQPQHF.

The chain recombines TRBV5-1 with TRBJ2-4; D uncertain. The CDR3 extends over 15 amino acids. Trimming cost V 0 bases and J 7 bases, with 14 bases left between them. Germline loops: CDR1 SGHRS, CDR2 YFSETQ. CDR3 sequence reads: CASSLDMVAKNIQYF. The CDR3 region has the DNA TGCGCCAGCAGCTTGGATATGGTAGCTAAGAACATTCAGTACTTC.

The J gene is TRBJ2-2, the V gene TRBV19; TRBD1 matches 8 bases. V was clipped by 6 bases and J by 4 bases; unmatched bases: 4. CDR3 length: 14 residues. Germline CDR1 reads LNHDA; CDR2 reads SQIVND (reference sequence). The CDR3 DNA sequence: TGTGCCAGTAGCCGGGACAGGCGCACCGGGGAGCTGTTTTTT. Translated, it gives CASSRDRRTGELFF.

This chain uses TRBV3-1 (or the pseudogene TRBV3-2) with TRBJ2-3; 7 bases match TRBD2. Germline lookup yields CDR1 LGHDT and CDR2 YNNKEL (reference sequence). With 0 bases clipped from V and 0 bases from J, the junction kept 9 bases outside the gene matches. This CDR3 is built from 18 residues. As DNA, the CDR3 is TGTGCCAGCAGCCAAGATTGGGGGGGACTTTCTAGCACAGATACGCAGTATTTT. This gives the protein CASSQDWGGLSSTDTQYF.

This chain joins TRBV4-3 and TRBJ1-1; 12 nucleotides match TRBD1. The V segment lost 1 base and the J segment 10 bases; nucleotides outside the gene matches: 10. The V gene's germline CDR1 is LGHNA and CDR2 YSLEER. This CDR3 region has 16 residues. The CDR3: CASSQGAGTGGRGAFF. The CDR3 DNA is TGCGCCAGCAGCCAAGGGGCCGGGACAGGGGGCAGGGGAGCTTTCTTT.

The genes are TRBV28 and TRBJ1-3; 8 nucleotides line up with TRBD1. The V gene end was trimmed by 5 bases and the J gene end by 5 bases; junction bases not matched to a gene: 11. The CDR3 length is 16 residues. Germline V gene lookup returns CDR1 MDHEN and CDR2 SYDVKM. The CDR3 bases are TGTGCCAGCAGTATTCCGGGACAGGTCGTTAGAAACACCATATATTTT. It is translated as CASSIPGQVVRNTIYF.

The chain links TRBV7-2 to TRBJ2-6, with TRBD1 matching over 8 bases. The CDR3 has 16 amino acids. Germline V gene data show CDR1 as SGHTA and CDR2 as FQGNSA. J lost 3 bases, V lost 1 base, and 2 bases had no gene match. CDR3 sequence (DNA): TGTGCCAGCAGCTTAGGACAGGGGATTGGGGCCAACGTCCTGACTTTC. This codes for CASSLGQGIGANVLTF.

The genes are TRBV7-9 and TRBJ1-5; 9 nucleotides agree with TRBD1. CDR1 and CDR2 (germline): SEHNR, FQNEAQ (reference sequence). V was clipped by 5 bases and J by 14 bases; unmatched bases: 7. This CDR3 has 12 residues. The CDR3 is CASSRWDREKHF. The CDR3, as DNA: TGTGCCAGCAGCCGTTGGGACAGGGAGAAGCATTTT.

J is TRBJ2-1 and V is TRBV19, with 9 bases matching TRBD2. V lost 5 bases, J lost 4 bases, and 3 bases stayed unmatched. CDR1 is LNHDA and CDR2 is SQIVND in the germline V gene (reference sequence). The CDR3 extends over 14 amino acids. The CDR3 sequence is CASSEGLAYNEQFF. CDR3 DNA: TGTGCCAGTAGTGAGGGACTAGCTTACAATGAGCAGTTCTTC.

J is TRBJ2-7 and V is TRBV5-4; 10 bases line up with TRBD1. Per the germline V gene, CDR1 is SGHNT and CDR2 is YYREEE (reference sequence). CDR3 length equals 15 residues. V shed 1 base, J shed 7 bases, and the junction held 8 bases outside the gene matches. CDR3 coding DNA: TGTGCCAGCAGCTTGCCGACAGGGGGCGCGGGGGAGCAGTACTTC. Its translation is CASSLPTGGAGEQYF.

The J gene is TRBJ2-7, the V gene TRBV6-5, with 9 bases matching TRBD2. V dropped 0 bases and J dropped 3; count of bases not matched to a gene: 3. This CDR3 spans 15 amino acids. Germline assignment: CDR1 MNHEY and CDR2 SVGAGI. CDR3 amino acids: CASSYSTSGIYEQYF. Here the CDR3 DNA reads TGTGCCAGCAGTTACTCGACTAGCGGCATCTACGAGCAGTACTTC.